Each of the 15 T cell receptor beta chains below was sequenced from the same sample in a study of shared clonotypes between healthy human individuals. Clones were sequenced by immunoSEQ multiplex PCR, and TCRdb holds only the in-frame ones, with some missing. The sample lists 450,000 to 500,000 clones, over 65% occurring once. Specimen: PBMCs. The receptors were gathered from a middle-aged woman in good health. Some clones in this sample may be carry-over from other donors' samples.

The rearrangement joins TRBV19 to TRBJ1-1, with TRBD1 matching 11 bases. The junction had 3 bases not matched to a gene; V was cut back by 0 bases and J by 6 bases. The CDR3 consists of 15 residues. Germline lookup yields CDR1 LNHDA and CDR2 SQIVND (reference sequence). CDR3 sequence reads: CASSIDGTGGAEAFF. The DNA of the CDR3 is TGTGCCAGTAGTATAGATGGGACAGGGGGGGCTGAAGCTTTCTTT.

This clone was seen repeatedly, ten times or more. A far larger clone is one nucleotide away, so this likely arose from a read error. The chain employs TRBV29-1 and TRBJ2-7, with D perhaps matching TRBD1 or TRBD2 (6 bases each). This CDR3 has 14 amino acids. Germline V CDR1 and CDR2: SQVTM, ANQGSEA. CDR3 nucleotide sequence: TGCAGCGTGGGGGCTGGGCGGGAACCCTACGAGCAGCACTTC. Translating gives CSVGAGREPYEQHF.

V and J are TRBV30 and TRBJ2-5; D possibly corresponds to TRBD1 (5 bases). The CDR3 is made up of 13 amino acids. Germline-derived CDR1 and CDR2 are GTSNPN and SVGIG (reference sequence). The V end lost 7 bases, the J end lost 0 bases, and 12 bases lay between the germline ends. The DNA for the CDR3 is TGTGCCTCCTTTTTGACAGACCAAGAGACCCAGTACTTC. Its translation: CASFLTDQETQYF.

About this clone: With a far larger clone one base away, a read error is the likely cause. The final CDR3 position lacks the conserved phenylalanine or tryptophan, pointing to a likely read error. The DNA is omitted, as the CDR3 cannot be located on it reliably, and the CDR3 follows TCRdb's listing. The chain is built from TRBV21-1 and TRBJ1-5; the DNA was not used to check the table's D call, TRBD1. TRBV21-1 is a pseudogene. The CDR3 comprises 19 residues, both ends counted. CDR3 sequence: CASSKVGTGVVLGNQPQHL.

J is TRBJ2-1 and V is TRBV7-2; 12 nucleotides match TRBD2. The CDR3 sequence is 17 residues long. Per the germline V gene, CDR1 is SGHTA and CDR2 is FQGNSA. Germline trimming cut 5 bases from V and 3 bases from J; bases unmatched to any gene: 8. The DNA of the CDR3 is TGTGCCAGCAGCCGGGCCCTGACTAGCGGGAGCTACAATGAGCAGTTCTTC. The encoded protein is CASSRALTSGSYNEQFF.

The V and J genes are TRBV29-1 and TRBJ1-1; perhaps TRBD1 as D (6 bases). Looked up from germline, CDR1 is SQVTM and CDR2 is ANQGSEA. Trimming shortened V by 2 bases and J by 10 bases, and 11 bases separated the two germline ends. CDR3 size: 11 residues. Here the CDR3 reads CSVEKDSRAFF. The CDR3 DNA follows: TGCAGCGTTGAAAAGGACAGCCGAGCTTTCTTT. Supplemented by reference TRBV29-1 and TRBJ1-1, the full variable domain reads SAVISQKPSRDICQRGTSLTIQCQVDSQVTMMFWYRQQPGQSLTLIATANQGSEATYESGFVIDKFPISRPNLTFSTLTVSNMSPEDSSIYLCSVEKDSRAFFGQGTRLTVV.

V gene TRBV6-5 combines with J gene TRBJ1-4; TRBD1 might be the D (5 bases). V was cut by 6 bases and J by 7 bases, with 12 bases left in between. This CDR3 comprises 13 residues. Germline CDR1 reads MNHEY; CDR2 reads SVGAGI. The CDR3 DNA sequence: TGTGCCAGCAGATCTCCAGGGATTGAAAAACTGTTTTTT. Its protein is CASRSPGIEKLFF.

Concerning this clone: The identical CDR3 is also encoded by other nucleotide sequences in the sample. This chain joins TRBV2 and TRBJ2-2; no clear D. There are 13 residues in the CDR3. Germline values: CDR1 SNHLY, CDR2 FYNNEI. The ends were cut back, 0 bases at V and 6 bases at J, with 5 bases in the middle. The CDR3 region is CASSEAGAGELFF. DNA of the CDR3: TGTGCCAGCAGTGAAGCGGGCGCCGGGGAGCTGTTTTTT.

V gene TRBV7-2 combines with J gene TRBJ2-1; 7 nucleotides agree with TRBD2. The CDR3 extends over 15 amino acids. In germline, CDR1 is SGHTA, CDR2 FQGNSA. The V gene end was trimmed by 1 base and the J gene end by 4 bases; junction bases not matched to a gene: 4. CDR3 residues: CASSLELAMYNEQFF. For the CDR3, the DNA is TGTGCCAGCAGCTTAGAACTAGCGATGTACAATGAGCAGTTCTTC.

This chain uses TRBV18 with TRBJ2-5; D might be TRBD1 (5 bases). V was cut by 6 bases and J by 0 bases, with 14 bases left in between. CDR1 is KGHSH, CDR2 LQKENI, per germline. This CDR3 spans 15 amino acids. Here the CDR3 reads CASSRTRSYQETQYF. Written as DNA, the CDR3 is TGTGCCAGCTCTAGGACAAGATCGTACCAAGAGACCCAGTACTTC.

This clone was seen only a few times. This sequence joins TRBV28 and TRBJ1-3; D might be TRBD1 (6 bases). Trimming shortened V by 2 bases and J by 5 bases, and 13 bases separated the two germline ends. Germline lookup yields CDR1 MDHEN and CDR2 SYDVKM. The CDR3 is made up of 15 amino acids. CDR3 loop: CASSLPGAKRNTIYF. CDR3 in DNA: TGTGCCAGCAGTTTACCAGGGGCTAAAAGAAACACCATATATTTT.

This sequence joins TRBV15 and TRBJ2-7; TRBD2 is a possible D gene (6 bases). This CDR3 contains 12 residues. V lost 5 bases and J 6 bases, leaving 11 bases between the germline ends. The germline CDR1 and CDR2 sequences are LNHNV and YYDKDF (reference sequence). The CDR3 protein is CATSLVGGEQYF. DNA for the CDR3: TGTGCCACCAGCCTCGTCGGGGGCGAGCAGTACTTC.

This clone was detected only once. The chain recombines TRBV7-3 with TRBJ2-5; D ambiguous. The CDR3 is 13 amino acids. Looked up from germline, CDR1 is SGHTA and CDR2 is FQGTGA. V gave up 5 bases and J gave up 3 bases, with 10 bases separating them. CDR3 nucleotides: TGTGCCAGCAGCCGCCGGACGGAAGAGACCCAGTACTTC. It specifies CASSRRTEETQYF.

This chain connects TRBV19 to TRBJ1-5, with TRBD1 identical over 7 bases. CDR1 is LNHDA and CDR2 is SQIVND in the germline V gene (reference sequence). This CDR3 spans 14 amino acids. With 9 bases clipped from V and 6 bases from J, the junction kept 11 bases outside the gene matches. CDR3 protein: CASARRGGGQPQHF. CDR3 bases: TGTGCCAGCGCCCGGCGAGGGGGCGGTCAGCCCCAGCATTTT.

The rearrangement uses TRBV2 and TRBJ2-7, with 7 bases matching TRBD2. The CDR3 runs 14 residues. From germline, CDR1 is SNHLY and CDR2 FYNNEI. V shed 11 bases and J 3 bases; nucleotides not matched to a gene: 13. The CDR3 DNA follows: TGTGCCGGGAGGGCATCCCTCATATTCTACGAGCAGTACTTC. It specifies CAGRASLIFYEQYF.